This TCR beta chain was found in a study of Graves' ophthalmopathy and Graves' hyperthyroidism. V gave up 12 bases and J gave up 4 bases, with 27 bases separating them. Germline V lookup: CDR1 KGHDR, CDR2 SFDVKD. The CDR3 spans 17 residues. This clonotype was seen ten or more times. RNA transcripts served as template for amplifying TCR beta CDR3 sequences. Amplification began with first-round RT-PCR using HTBI primers, then second-round multiplex PCR was performed. TCRdb reanalysed the multiplex PCR reads using MiXCR and keeps one entry per CDR3 protein. The data show about 660,000 distinct CDR3 sequences, 35% to 45% seen once.

The chain has TRBV24-1 and TRBJ1-5, with a tentative D call TRBD1 (6 bases). The sequencing input was peripheral blood. The TCR sequence derives from an adult man with Graves' ophthalmopathy. CDR3: CACPSGGSGGLNQPQHF. The CDR3 DNA reads TGTGCCTGCCCTAGCGGGGGGAGTGGGGGGCTGAATCAGCCCCAGCATTTT.